This TCR beta chain was found in a study of T cells expressing NK-cell markers. Study at large: It was sorted CD3+CD56+NKG2C+, CD3+CD56+NKG2C- and CD3+CD56-NKG2C+ T cells that supplied the TCR beta repertoires.

The CDR3 is 15 residues long. Germline-derived CDR1 and CDR2 are DFQATT and SNEGSKA (reference sequence). Synthesis of TCR beta cDNA relied on 5'RACE template switching carrying UMIs. TCRdb reworked the 5' RACE reads into one entry per CDR3 protein, no DNA. The sample data list almost 450,000 distinct CDR3 sequences. Sequenced sample: blood T cells: a sorted CD56 or NKG2C T cell subset, CD4+ or CD8+ T cells, or bulk PBMC T cells (not recorded which). This sequence originates from a woman between 18 and 69 years old in good health. The rearrangement uses TRBV20-1 and TRBJ2-3; TCRdb's D call of TRBD2 is untestable without DNA. CDR3 sequence: CSARGGTSITDTQYF.